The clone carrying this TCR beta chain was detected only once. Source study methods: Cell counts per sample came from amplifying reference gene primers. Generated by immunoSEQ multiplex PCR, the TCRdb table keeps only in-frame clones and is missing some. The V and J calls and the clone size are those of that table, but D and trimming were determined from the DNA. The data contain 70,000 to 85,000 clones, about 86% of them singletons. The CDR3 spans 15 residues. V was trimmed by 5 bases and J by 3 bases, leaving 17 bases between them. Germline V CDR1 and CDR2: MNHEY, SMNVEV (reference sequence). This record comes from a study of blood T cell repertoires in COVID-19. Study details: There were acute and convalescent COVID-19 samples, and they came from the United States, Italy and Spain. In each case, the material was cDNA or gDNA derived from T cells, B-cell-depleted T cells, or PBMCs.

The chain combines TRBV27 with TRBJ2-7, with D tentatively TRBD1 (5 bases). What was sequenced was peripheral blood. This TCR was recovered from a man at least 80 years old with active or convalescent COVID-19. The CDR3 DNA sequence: TGTGCCAGCAGTACCCTTGGCAGGGTGGGCTACGAGCAGTACTTC. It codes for CASSTLGRVGYEQYF.